Listed below are T cell receptor beta chains from one sample, sequenced in a study of T cells in Graves' hyperthyroidism and ophthalmopathy. A single record per CDR3 protein comes from TCRdb applying MiXCR to the multiplex PCR reads. The sample yields 650,000 to 850,000 distinct CDR3 sequences, roughly 20% seen once. Input material: blood. Source of these receptors: a woman in her forties or fifties with Graves' hyperthyroidism that later progressed to Graves' ophthalmopathy. CDR3s include the opening cysteine and the closing phenylalanine or tryptophan. Each record gives: V gene, D gene, clone size, J gene, CDR3 DNA, CDR3 protein. A D gene is named only where the DNA matches it firmly. Clone size is shown for a subset of rows, as once, few, many or a class of expanded clone.

v_gene: TRBV20-1
d_gene: TRBD2
abundance: many
j_gene: TRBJ2-1
CDR3nt: TGCAGTGCCACTGACCCGGGGGGTAGCGGGGTCAATGAGCAGTTCTTC
CDR3aa: CSATDPGGSGVNEQFF

v_gene: TRBV10-3
d_gene: -
abundance: many
j_gene: TRBJ1-1
CDR3nt: TGTGCCATCGGACGGATGAACACTGAAGCTTTCTTT
CDR3aa: CAIGRMNTEAFF

v_gene: TRBV4-1
d_gene: TRBD2
abundance: many
j_gene: TRBJ2-1
CDR3nt: TGCGCCAGCAGCCAAGATCGGGACTACAGTGATCCGACCTACAATGAGCAGTTCTTC
CDR3aa: CASSQDRDYSDPTYNEQFF

v_gene: TRBV27
d_gene: -
abundance: -
j_gene: TRBJ1-1
CDR3nt: TGTGCCACCTCGGCGGGGAACACTGAAGCTTTCTTT
CDR3aa: CATSAGNTEAFF

v_gene: TRBV20-1
d_gene: -
abundance: -
j_gene: TRBJ2-5
CDR3nt: TGCAGTGCTACCAGAACCGGGACGGAAGAGACCCAGTACTTC
CDR3aa: CSATRTGTEETQYF

v_gene: TRBV29-1
d_gene: TRBD1
abundance: once
j_gene: TRBJ1-3
CDR3nt: TGCAGCGTGAGGGACAGGGGGCTTAGAAACACCATATATTTT
CDR3aa: CSVRDRGLRNTIYF

v_gene: TRBV4-1
d_gene: -
abundance: -
j_gene: TRBJ2-6
CDR3nt: TGCGCCAGCAGCCAAGTTTGGGGCTCTGGGGCCAACGTCCTGACTTTC
CDR3aa: CASSQVWGSGANVLTF

v_gene: TRBV19
d_gene: TRBD1
abundance: few
j_gene: TRBJ1-1
CDR3nt: TGTGCCAGTAGTCCCTACAGGGGAAGTAACACTGAAGCTTTCTTT
CDR3aa: CASSPYRGSNTEAFF

v_gene: TRBV11-2
d_gene: -
abundance: many
j_gene: TRBJ2-5
CDR3nt: TGTGCCAGCAGCGCCCGGCAGGGTCAAGAGACCCAGTACTTC
CDR3aa: CASSARQGQETQYF

v_gene: TRBV29-1
d_gene: -
abundance: -
j_gene: TRBJ2-5
CDR3nt: TGCAGCGTTGAATTAACGGGGAAGACCCAGTACTTC
CDR3aa: CSVELTGKTQYF

v_gene: TRBV5-1
d_gene: TRBD1
abundance: -
j_gene: TRBJ2-2
CDR3nt: TGCGCCAGCAGCTATTTCCCGGGACAGGGTCCCACCACCGGGGAGCTGTTTTTT
CDR3aa: CASSYFPGQGPTTGELFF

v_gene: TRBV18
d_gene: TRBD1
abundance: many
j_gene: TRBJ1-1
CDR3nt: TGTGCCAGCTCACCTCAACAGGGGCGAGGTAACACTGAAGCTTTCTTT
CDR3aa: CASSPQQGRGNTEAFF

v_gene: TRBV19
d_gene: -
abundance: few
j_gene: TRBJ1-2
CDR3nt: TGTGCCAGTAGTATTTTCGGCAGTAAGAACTATGGCTACACCTTC
CDR3aa: CASSIFGSKNYGYTF

v_gene: TRBV7-9
d_gene: TRBD2
abundance: -
j_gene: TRBJ2-3
CDR3nt: TGTGCCAGCAGCGGAGTCGGGACTAGCGGGGGGGGCACAGATACGCAGTATTTT
CDR3aa: CASSGVGTSGGGTDTQYF

v_gene: TRBV20-1
d_gene: -
abundance: -
j_gene: TRBJ1-2
CDR3nt: TGCAGTGCTAGAGATCAACAGGGCTATGGCTACACCTTC
CDR3aa: CSARDQQGYGYTF

v_gene: TRBV20-1
d_gene: -
abundance: -
j_gene: TRBJ2-7
CDR3nt: TGCGGTGCTAGGACCCAGGGCGGGTACGAGCAGTACTTC
CDR3aa: CGARTQGGYEQYF

v_gene: TRBV5-8
d_gene: -
abundance: -
j_gene: TRBJ1-5
CDR3nt: TGTGCCAGCAGCTTGTTCGGGGAACAGCCCCAGCATTTT
CDR3aa: CASSLFGEQPQHF

v_gene: TRBV2
d_gene: TRBD1
abundance: many
j_gene: TRBJ1-2
CDR3nt: TGTGCCAGCAGTTCGATCCAGGGGGAGGGCTACACCTTC
CDR3aa: CASSSIQGEGYTF

v_gene: TRBV6-1
d_gene: TRBD1
abundance: many
j_gene: TRBJ2-5
CDR3nt: TGTGCCAGCAGTGCCTCCGGGACAGGCAGAGAGACCCAGTACTTC
CDR3aa: CASSASGTGRETQYF

v_gene: TRBV11-2
d_gene: -
abundance: many
j_gene: TRBJ2-6
CDR3nt: TGTGCCAGCAGCTTAGATCCCTCTGGGGCCAACGTCCTGACTTTC
CDR3aa: CASSLDPSGANVLTF

v_gene: TRBV29-1
d_gene: TRBD1
abundance: few
j_gene: TRBJ1-1
CDR3nt: TGCATAACAGGGGAGGTGAACACTGAAGCTTTCTTT
CDR3aa: CITGEVNTEAFF

v_gene: TRBV7-9
d_gene: TRBD1
abundance: -
j_gene: TRBJ2-5
CDR3nt: TGTGCCAGCAGCTGGCCGGACAGGGGGCGCGGGGAGACCCAGTACTTC
CDR3aa: CASSWPDRGRGETQYF